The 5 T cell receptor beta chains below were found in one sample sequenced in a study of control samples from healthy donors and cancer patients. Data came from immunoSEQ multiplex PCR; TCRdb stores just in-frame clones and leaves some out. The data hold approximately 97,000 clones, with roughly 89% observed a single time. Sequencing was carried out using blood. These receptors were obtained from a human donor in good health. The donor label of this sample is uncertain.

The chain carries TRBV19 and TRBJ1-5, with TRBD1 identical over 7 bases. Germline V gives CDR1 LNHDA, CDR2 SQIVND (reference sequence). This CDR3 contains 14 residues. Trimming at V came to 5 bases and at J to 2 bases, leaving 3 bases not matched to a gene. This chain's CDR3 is CASSPGTGNQPQHF. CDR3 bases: TGTGCCAGTAGTCCCGGGACAGGCAATCAGCCCCAGCATTTT.

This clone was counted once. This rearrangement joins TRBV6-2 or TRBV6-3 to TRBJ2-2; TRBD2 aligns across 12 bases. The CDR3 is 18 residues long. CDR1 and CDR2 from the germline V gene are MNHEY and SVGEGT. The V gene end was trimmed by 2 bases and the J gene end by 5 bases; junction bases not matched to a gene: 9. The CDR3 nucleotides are TGTGCCAGCAGTTACCCCAAAGCGACTAGCGGGGGAACCGGGGAGCTGTTTTTT. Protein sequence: CASSYPKATSGGTGELFF.

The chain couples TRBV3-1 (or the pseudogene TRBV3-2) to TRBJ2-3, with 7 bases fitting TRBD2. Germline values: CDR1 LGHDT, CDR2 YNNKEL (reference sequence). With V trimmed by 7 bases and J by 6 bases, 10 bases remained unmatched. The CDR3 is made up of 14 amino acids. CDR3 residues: CASTASGRRDTQYF. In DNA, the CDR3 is TGTGCCAGCACCGCTAGCGGACGACGGGATACGCAGTATTTT.

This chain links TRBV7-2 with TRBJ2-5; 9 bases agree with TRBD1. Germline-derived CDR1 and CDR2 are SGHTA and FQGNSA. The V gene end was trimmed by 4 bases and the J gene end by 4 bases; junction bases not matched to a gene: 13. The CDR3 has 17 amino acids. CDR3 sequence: CASSSKTGGGVGETQYF. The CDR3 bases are TGTGCCAGCAGCTCCAAAACAGGGGGCGGGGTTGGAGAGACCCAGTACTTC.

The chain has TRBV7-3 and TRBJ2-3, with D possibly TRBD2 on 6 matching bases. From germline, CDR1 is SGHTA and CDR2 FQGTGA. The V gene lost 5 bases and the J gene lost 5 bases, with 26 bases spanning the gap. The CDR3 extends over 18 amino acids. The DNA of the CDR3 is TGTGCCAGCAGCCCGAGAGGTCCTTTGGGGAGGCGCGGAGATACGCAGTATTTT. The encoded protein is CASSPRGPLGRRGDTQYF.